Following are 7 T cell receptor beta chains from one sample sequenced in a study of T cell clonotyping in hematopoietic cell transplantation. The time point is: recipient sample about 28 days before transplant, after cytoreduction. Sequencing used immunoSEQ multiplex PCR; TCRdb keeps in-frame clones, though not all of them. This sample has some 40,000 clones; 85% occur once, and the top ten carry approximately 3%. The sequences come from peripheral blood mononuclear cells, collected before stem cell transplant. Receptor source: a man aged 55 to 69 with acute myeloid leukemia. Some clones in this sample may be carry-over from other donors' samples.

This clone was observed once. The chain employs TRBV28 and TRBJ2-2, with 7 bases that match TRBD2. The CDR3 length is 12 residues. Trimming took 10 bases from V and 6 from J; bases not matched to a gene: 5. The germline V gene has CDR1 MDHEN and CDR2 SYDVKM. CDR3 in DNA: TGTGCCAACCGTGCGGGGGCCGGGGAGCTGTTTTTT. It translates to CANRAGAGELFF.

This clone was found a few times. The gene calls are TRBV19 and TRBJ1-2; TRBD1 is a possible D gene (5 bases). The CDR3 covers 16 residues. Trimming pared 4 bases from V and 6 bases from J, leaving 21 bases between. Looked up from germline, CDR1 is LNHDA and CDR2 is SQIVND (reference sequence). The chain's CDR3 is CASSKAGTEDFDGYTF. The CDR3, as DNA: TGTGCCAGTAGTAAGGCCGGGACCGAGGATTTCGATGGCTACACCTTC.

In its sample, this clone was seen once. V usage is TRBV5-6 and J usage is TRBJ1-6; 8 nucleotides agree with TRBD1. Germline CDR1 reads SGHDT; CDR2 reads YYEEEE. The CDR3 runs 17 residues. V shed 0 bases, J shed 4 bases, and the junction held 6 bases outside the gene matches. The CDR3: CASSLGGRGRYNSPLHF. CDR3 bases: TGTGCCAGCAGCTTGGGGGGCAGGGGGCGATATAATTCACCCCTCCACTTT.

This rearrangement joins TRBV25-1 to TRBJ2-2; D unclear. The V end was cut by 1 base, the J end by 3 bases, with 15 bases between. CDR1 is MGHDK, CDR2 SYGVNS, per germline. The CDR3 runs 17 residues. The CDR3, as DNA: TGTGCCAGCAGTGAATTTAGGAACCTGGTAGACACCGGGGAGCTGTTTTTT. Its protein is CASSEFRNLVDTGELFF.

The gene calls are TRBV2 and TRBJ2-2; unclear D gene. The germline CDR1 and CDR2 sequences are SNHLY and FYNNEI. The CDR3 has 11 residues. V gave up 6 bases and J gave up 7 bases, with 6 bases separating them. The CDR3: CASSLRGELFF. The CDR3 DNA follows: TGTGCCAGCAGCCTCCGCGGGGAGCTGTTTTTT.

V is TRBV4-3 and J is TRBJ2-7; tentatively, D is TRBD1 (5 bases). Trimming shortened V by 1 base and J by 3 bases, and 13 bases separated the two germline ends. CDR1 is LGHNA, CDR2 YSLEER, per germline. CDR3 length equals 15 residues. CDR3 amino acids: CASSQARQGLYEQYF. The CDR3 DNA reads as TGCGCCAGCAGCCAAGCTCGGCAGGGCCTCTACGAGCAGTACTTC.

The chain uses TRBV4-3 and TRBJ2-5; TRBD2 aligns across 10 bases. V lost 1 base, J lost 2 bases, and 1 base stayed unmatched. CDR1 and CDR2 (germline): LGHNA, YSLEER. There are 15 residues in the CDR3. The CDR3 DNA follows: TGCGCCAGCAGCCAAGGGACTAGCGGACAAGAGACCCAGTACTTC. This codes for CASSQGTSGQETQYF.